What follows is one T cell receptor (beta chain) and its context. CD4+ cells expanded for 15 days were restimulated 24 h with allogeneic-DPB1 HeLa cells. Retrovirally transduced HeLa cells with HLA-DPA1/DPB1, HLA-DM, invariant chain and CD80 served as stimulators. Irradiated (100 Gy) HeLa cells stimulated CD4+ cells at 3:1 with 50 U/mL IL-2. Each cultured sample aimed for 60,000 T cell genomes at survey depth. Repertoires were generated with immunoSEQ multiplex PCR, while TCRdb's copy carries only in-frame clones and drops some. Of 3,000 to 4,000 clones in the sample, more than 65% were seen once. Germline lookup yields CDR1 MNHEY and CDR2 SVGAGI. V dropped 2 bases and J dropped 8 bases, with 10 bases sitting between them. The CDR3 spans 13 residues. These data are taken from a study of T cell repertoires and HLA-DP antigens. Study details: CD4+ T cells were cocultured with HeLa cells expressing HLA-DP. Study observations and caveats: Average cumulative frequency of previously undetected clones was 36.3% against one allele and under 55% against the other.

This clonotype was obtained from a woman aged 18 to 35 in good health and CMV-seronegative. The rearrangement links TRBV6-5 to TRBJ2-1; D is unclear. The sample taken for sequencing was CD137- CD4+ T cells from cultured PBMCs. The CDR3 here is CASSYGLLYEQFF. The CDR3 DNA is TGTGCCAGCAGTTACGGGCTTCTCTATGAGCAGTTCTTC.